The source of this TCR beta chain is a study of identical twins. Overall study findings and caveats: Out-of-frame beta sequences exhibited a weaker degree of excess twin sharing. The authors noted that invariant MAIT and iNKT cells could partly confound zero-insertion analyses.

As regards this clonotype: Its antigen is undetermined.

This CDR3 contains 17 residues. Trimming left V 6 bases short and J 4 bases short, with 24 bases between. The germline V gene encodes CDR1 MDHEN and CDR2 SYDVKM. A universal primer site was added by template switching, and unique molecular identifiers were carried by the cDNA. MiXCR, applied by TCRdb to the 5' RACE reads, yields one record per CDR3 protein. The sample shows 300,000 to 350,000 distinct CDR3 sequences, 12% of them seen only once. These data were likewise used in another study, on yellow fever vaccine responses in identical twins.

Sequences were obtained from CD8+ T cells sorted from blood. The clonotype was recovered from a woman under 30 in good health. This chain connects TRBV28 to TRBJ2-5; D may match TRBD1 or TRBD2 (5 bases each). CDR3: CASSPGPSLALGETQYF. The CDR3 nucleotides read TGTGCCAGCAGCCCGGGACCCAGCTTGGCCCTGGGAGAGACCCAGTACTTC.